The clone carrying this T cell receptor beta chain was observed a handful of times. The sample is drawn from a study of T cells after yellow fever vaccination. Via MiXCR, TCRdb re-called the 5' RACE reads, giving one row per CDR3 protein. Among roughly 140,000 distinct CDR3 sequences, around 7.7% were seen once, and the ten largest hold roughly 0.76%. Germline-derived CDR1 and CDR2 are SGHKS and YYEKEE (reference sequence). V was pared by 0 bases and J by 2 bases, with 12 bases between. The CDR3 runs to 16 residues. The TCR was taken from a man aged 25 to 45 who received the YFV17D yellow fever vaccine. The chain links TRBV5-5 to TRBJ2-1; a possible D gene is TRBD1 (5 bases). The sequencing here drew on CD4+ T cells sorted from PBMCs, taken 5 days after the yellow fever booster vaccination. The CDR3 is CASSLAAGPTYNEQFF. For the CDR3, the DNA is TGTGCCAGCAGCTTGGCCGCAGGGCCTACCTACAATGAGCAGTTCTTC.